This T cell receptor beta chain derives from a study of blood T cells in healthy people across ages. This clonotype has a handful of counts. Trimming pared 5 bases from V and 5 bases from J, leaving 10 bases between. The length of the CDR3 is 12 residues. Primed by a sample-barcoded 5' primer and a J-beta primer mix, a second PCR proceeded for 7 to 11 cycles. Each CDR3 protein is one row after TCRdb ran MiXCR on the 5' RACE reads. The sample records about 570,000 distinct CDR3 sequences, 25% to 30% being singletons. Sequences were obtained from blood. This receptor was identified in a woman between 65 and 79 years old in good health. The chain is built from TRBV12-3 or TRBV12-4 and TRBJ2-7; the D call may be TRBD1 or TRBD2 (6 bases each). The CDR3 is CASSRRGDEQYF. As DNA, the CDR3 is TGTGCCAGCAGTAGAAGGGGGGACGAGCAGTACTTC.